The 16 T cell receptor delta chains given below trace back to one sample, sequenced in a study of gamma-delta T cells after stem cell transplantation. TCRdb re-called the RT-PCR reads via CATT. This sample has approximately 3,000 delta-chain clones, with over 30% found just once. Sequencing input: gamma-delta T cells. These TCRs come from a human donor. It is not recorded whose cells these are; they may come from a transplant donor.

A word on this clone: Possible read error: a much larger clone is one base away. Other DNA sequences in the same sample also yield this CDR3. V is TRDV1 and J is TRDJ1; TRDD3 matches at 10 bases. CDR1 is TSWWSYY, CDR2 QGS, per germline. The CDR3 covers 23 residues. CDR3 nucleotides: TGTGCTCTTGGGGATCCGAGGCCCCCTACGCACAGGTTGATGGGGGATACTACCGATAAACTGATCTTT. Translation: CALGDPRPPTHRLMGDTTDKLIF.

As concerns this clone: One base away lies a much larger clone, so this may be a sequencing read error. The gene calls are TRDV2 and TRDJ1; D remains unclear. The CDR3 has 17 amino acids. Looked up from germline, CDR1 is GEAIGNYY and CDR2 is EKD. For the CDR3, the DNA is TGTGCCTGTGACTCCCTATCGTCGTCACCCCGGGCCGATAGACTCATCTTT. Protein product: CACDSLSSSPRADRLIF.

About this clone itself: TCRdb's protein for this DNA is that of a much larger clone and differs from the translation at residue 4, likely a read error; the protein shown is the DNA translation. This sequence joins TRDV2 and TRDJ1, with TRDD3 matching 8 bases. The CDR3 loop spans 17 amino acids. Germline CDR1 is GEAIGNYY and CDR2 is EKD. The CDR3 loop reads CACNTPGLSGIHGKLIF. The CDR3 nucleotides read TGTGCCTGTAACACTCCCGGTCTCTCGGGGATACATGGTAAACTCATCTTT.

This chain's CDR3 is CACDTVTWGIRNTDKLIF. In DNA, the CDR3 is TGTGCCTGTGACACCGTGACCTGGGGGATACGAAACACCGATAAACTCATCTTT. The chain combines TRDV2 with TRDJ1, with 12 bases identical to TRDD3. The CDR3 length is 18 residues. The germline CDR1 and CDR2 sequences are GEAIGNYY and EKD. V shed 0 bases and J 0 bases; nucleotides not matched to a gene: 7.

The table lists this clone with a few counts. The CDR3 region has the DNA TGTGCTCTTGGGGAACCAAAACCTCGGGAGGTCCGTATGTACACCGATAAACTCATCTTT. This encodes CALGEPKPREVRMYTDKLIF. This sequence joins TRDV1 and TRDJ1, with D hard to call. The CDR3 has 20 residues. From germline, CDR1 is TSWWSYY and CDR2 QGS. Trimming took 1 base from V and 0 from J, leaving 24 bases between them.

As to this clone: A read error may produce the germline difference seen at one junction end. This sample also contains other DNA sequences that code for the same CDR3. V and J are TRDV2 and TRDJ1; 11 nucleotides align to TRDD3. The germline gives CDR1 GEAIGNYY, CDR2 EKD. This CDR3 region has 17 residues. CDR3 nucleotides: TGCGCCTGTGTGGCGGTGGGGGATACGGGTTACACCGATAAACTCATCTTT. It translates to CACVAVGDTGYTDKLIF.

In its sample, this clone is large. Other DNA sequences from this sample encode an identical CDR3 as well. This chain connects TRDV1 to TRDJ1; 8 nucleotides match TRDD2. Germline CDR1 and CDR2: TSWWSYY and QGS. CDR3 length equals 23 residues. Trimming cost V 3 bases and J 3 bases; bases outside gene matches: 30. CDR3 coding DNA: TGTGCTCTTGGGGACACCCCGAGGACTTCCTACAAGTACTGGGTAAAGTTCGCCGATAAACTCATCTTT. It translates to CALGDTPRTSYKYWVKFADKLIF.

This chain links TRDV1 with TRDJ3; TRDD3 is a possible D gene (6 bases). The V gene's germline CDR1 is TSWWSYY and CDR2 QGS. The V end was cut by 2 bases, the J end by 2 bases, with 34 bases between. CDR3 size: 25 residues. The chain's CDR3 is CALGEVGAPSSSVRLYPWDTRQMFF. For the CDR3, the DNA is TGTGCTCTTGGGGAAGTGGGGGCACCCAGTAGTTCTGTACGACTCTACCCCTGGGACACCCGACAGATGTTTTTC.

Remarks on this clone: Since a far larger clone is one base different, this is likely a read error. The identical CDR3 is also encoded by other nucleotide sequences in the sample. J is TRDJ1 and V is TRDV2; 8 bases line up with TRDD3. CDR1 is GEAIGNYY and CDR2 is EKD in the germline V gene. With 3 bases clipped from V and 2 bases from J, the junction kept 13 bases outside the gene matches. The CDR3 runs 17 residues. CDR3 region: CACDPVSRVGDTDKLIF. CDR3 in DNA: TGTGCCTGTGACCCCGTATCACGTGTGGGGGATACCGATAAACTCATCTTT.

This clone was counted only a few times. The TCRdb protein, from a much larger clone, departs from this DNA's translation at residue 4, likely by read error; the protein shown derives from the DNA. V gene TRDV2 combines with J gene TRDJ3; 13 nucleotides align to TRDD3. The V segment lost 5 bases and the J segment 3 bases; nucleotides outside the gene matches: 6. The germline gives CDR1 GEAIGNYY, CDR2 EKD. This CDR3 has 18 amino acids. Written as DNA, the CDR3 is TGTGCCTGTGGCAATACTGGGGGATACGGCTGGGACACCCGACAGATGTTTTTC. It yields the protein CACGNTGGYGWDTRQMFF.

On this clone: Given a far larger clone just one base away, this is likely a sequencing read error. This chain links TRDV2 with TRDJ1; D remains unclear. The V gene lost 0 bases and the J gene lost 1 base, with 20 bases spanning the gap. Germline CDR1 is GEAIGNYY and CDR2 is EKD. The CDR3 runs to 18 residues. DNA for the CDR3: TGTGCCTGTGACACCCTGCTGACACCGAATTCATGCACCGATAAACTCATCTTT. Translation gives CACDTLLTPNSCTDKLIF.

CDR3 in amino acids: CALGAAFTGTDKLIF. The CDR3, as DNA: TGTGCTCTTGGGGCAGCCTTTACGGGAACCGATAAACTCATCTTT. The gene calls are TRDV1 and TRDJ1; D is ambiguous. The CDR3 runs to 15 residues. Germline assignment: CDR1 TSWWSYY and CDR2 QGS. V lost 4 bases and J 2 bases, leaving 14 bases between the germline ends.

By its share, this clone is medium-sized. CDR3 DNA sequence: TGTGCCTGTGACGCCGTCGGGGCCTTGTACACCGATAAACTCATCTTT. Residues: CACDAVGALYTDKLIF. The gene calls are TRDV2 and TRDJ1; D is uncertain. The CDR3 runs to 16 residues. Germline V CDR1 and CDR2: GEAIGNYY, EKD. V was shortened by 3 bases and J by 0 bases, with 16 bases between the two germline ends.

This clone occurred a few times. The chain uses TRDV2 and TRDJ1, with 12 positions matching TRDD3. The germline V gene encodes CDR1 GEAIGNYY and CDR2 EKD. V gave up 1 base and J gave up 1 base; unmatched junction bases: 9. The CDR3 consists of 18 residues. The CDR3 DNA reads TGTGCCTGTGACACTGTAGAAACTGGGGGATACAGCACCGATAAACTCATCTTT. Encoded protein: CACDTVETGGYSTDKLIF.

This clone was detected a few times. V is TRDV3 and J is TRDJ1; the match to TRDD3 covers 11 bases. Germline V lookup: CDR1 TVYSNPD, CDR2 GDNSRS (reference sequence). CDR3 length: 12 residues. V shed 4 bases and J 6 bases; nucleotides not matched to a gene: 4. The CDR3 DNA is TGTGCCTGTCACTGGGGGATAAATAAACTCATCTTT. Encoded protein: CACHWGINKLIF.

By share, this clone counts as medium-sized. The chain employs TRDV2 and TRDJ1, with 12 bases matching TRDD3. This CDR3 has 18 amino acids. Germline lookup yields CDR1 GEAIGNYY and CDR2 EKD. After removal of 1 base from V and 3 bases from J, the junction contained 11 bases not matched to a gene. The CDR3 bases are TGTGCCTGTGACACGTTAAAAAAGGACTGGGGGATACCCGATAAACTCATCTTT. This codes for CACDTLKKDWGIPDKLIF.